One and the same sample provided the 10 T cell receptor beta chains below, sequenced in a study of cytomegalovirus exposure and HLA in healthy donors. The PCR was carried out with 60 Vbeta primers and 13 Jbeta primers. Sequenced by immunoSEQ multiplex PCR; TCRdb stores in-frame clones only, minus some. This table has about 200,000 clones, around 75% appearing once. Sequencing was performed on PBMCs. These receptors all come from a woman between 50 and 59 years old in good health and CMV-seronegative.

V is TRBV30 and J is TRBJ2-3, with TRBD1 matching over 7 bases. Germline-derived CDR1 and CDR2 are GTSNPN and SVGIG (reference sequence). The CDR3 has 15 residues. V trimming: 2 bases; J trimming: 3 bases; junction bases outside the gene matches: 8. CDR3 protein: CAWSRGGRGTDTQYF. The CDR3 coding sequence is TGTGCCTGGAGTAGAGGTGGCAGGGGGACAGATACGCAGTATTTT.

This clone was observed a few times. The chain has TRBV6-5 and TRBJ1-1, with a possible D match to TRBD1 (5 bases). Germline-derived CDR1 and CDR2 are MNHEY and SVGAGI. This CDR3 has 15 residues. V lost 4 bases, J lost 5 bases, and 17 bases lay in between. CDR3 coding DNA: TGTGCCAGCAGTTCCCCGGGGGTCCTGACAACTGAAGCTTTCTTT. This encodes CASSSPGVLTTEAFF.

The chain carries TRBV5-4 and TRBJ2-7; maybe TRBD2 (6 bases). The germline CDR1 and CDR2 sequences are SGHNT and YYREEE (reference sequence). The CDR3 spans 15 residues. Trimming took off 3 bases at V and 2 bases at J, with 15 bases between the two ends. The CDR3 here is CASSSLANPTYEQYF. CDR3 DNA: TGTGCCAGCAGCTCGCTAGCGAATCCAACCTACGAGCAGTACTTC.

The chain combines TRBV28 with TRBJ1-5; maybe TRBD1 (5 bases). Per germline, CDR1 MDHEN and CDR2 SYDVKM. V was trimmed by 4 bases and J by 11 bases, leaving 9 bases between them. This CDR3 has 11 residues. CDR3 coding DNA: TGTGCCAGCAGTTCCACAGGAACCCAGCATTTT. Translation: CASSSTGTQHF.

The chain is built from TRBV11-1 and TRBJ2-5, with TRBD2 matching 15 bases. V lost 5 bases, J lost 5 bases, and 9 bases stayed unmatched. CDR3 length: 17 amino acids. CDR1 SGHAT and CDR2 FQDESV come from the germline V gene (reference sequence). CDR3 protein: CASSTWTSGGAAETQYF. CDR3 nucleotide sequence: TGTGCCAGCAGCACCTGGACTAGCGGGGGGGCCGCGGAGACCCAGTACTTC.

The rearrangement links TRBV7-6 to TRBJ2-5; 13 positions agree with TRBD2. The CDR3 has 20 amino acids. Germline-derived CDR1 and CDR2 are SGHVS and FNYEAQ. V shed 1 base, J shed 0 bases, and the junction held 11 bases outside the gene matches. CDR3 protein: CASSLGSGGGLAGDQETQYF. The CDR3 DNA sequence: TGTGCCAGCAGCTTAGGGTCAGGGGGCGGACTAGCGGGGGACCAAGAGACCCAGTACTTC.

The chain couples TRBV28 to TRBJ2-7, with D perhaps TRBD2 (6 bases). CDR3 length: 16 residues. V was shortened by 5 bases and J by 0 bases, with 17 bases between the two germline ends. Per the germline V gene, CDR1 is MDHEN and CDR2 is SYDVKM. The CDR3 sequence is CASSTTGTLVSYEQYF. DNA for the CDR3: TGTGCCAGCAGTACCACCGGGACTCTTGTCTCCTACGAGCAGTACTTC.

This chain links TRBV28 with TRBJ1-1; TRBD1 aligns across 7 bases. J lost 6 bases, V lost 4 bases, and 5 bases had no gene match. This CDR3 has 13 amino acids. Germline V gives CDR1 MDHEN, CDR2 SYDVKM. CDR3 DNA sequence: TGTGCCAGCAGTTCGATTGACAGGGCTGAAGCTTTCTTT. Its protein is CASSSIDRAEAFF.

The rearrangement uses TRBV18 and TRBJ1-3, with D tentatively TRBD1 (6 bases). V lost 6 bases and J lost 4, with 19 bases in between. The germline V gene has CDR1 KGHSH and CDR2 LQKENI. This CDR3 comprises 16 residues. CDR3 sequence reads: CASSPTDRPRGNTIYF. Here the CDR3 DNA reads TGTGCCAGCTCGCCCACCGACAGGCCAAGGGGAAACACCATATATTTT. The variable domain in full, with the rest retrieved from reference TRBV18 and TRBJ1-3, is NAGVMQNPRHLVRRRGQEARLRCSPMKGHSHVYWYRQLPEEGLKFMVYLQKENIIDESGMPKERFSAEFPKEGPSILRIQQVVRGDSAAYFCASSPTDRPRGNTIYFGEGSWLTVV.

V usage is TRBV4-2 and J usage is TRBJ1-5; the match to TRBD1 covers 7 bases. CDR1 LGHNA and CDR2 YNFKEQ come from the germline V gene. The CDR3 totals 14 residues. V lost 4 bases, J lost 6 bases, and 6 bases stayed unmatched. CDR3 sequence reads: CASSRDRVAQPQHF. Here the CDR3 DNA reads TGTGCCAGCAGCCGAGACAGGGTGGCTCAGCCCCAGCATTTT.